Shown below are 2 T cell receptor beta chains from a single sample sequenced in a study of shared clonotypes between healthy human individuals. Naive CD8 cells lacked CD45RO, underwent positive selection for CCR7 and left out terminally differentiated effector memory CD45RA+ cells. Produced via immunoSEQ multiplex PCR; TCRdb's table is partial and in-frame only. The repertoire holds hundreds of thousands of clones, 90% to 95% seen once, with approximately 0.11% in the top ten. Sequenced input: naive CD8+ T cells sorted from blood. Every receptor here comes from a woman aged 25 to 39 in good health.

This clone was recorded only once. The chain couples TRBV27 to TRBJ1-5; D is unresolved. V was shortened by 8 bases and J by 10 bases, with 9 bases between the two germline ends. Germline lookup yields CDR1 MNHEY and CDR2 SMNVEV (reference sequence). This CDR3 region has 10 residues. CDR3: CASGIGPQHF. DNA of the CDR3: TGTGCCAGCGGAATCGGTCCCCAGCATTTT.

This rearrangement joins TRBV5-4 to TRBJ2-1, with 9 positions matching TRBD2. CDR3 length: 13 residues. The germline V gene encodes CDR1 SGHNT and CDR2 YYREEE (reference sequence). V lost 5 bases, J lost 6 bases, and 3 bases stayed unmatched. This chain's CDR3 is CASRLAGINEQFF. In DNA, the CDR3 is TGTGCCAGCAGGCTAGCGGGAATCAATGAGCAGTTCTTC.